The 24 T cell receptor beta chains below all came from one sample that was sequenced in a study of regulatory and conventional T cells in RAG deficiency. Genomic DNA came from blood conventional CD4+ T cells gated CD25-low CD127-high. Measured with immunoSEQ multiplex PCR; TCRdb has only the in-frame clones, and not every one. The sample has more than 35,000 clones; 80% to 90% are singletons. The same specimen was also included in a second study, on regulatory T cells. As that report states: Amplification used 52 TRBV primers and 13 TRBJ primers.

Material: CD4+ effector T cells sorted from blood. The receptor set was obtained from a human donor in good health.

V gene TRBV28 combines with J gene TRBJ2-7; tentative D call: TRBD1 (5 bases). With 5 bases removed from V and 6 bases from J, the gap between germline ends came to 14 bases. Germline CDR1 and CDR2: MDHEN and SYDVKM. CDR3 length: 13 residues. The CDR3 is CASSTRVPLEQYF. The CDR3, as DNA: TGTGCCAGCAGTACCAGGGTACCCCTCGAGCAGTACTTC.

This clone was picked up one time. The chain employs TRBV5-1 and TRBJ1-2, with 8 bases fitting TRBD1. Looked up from germline, CDR1 is SGHRS and CDR2 is YFSETQ. V gave up 0 bases and J gave up 5 bases; unmatched junction bases: 6. CDR3 length: 15 amino acids. CDR3 sequence: CASSLGTGLGYGYTF. The DNA for the CDR3 is TGCGCCAGCAGCTTGGGGACAGGGCTTGGGTATGGCTACACCTTC.

The table lists this clone with a count of one. The chain is built from TRBV7-9 and TRBJ2-1; 11 bases are a match to TRBD2. CDR1 is SEHNR and CDR2 is FQNEAQ in the germline V gene (reference sequence). The trim removed 4 bases at V and 3 bases at J, leaving 2 bases unmatched. The CDR3 totals 15 residues. CDR3 amino acids: CASSSTSGNYNEQFF. The CDR3 nucleotides read TGTGCCAGCAGCTCGACTAGCGGGAACTACAATGAGCAGTTCTTC.

The V and J genes are TRBV7-6 and TRBJ1-6, with D uncertain. This CDR3 contains 15 residues. Germline assignment: CDR1 SGHVS and CDR2 FNYEAQ. Trimming removed 0 bases from V and 6 bases from J, with 9 bases in between. The CDR3 region has the DNA TGTGCCAGCAGCTTAGCGCAGAGTATTAATTCACCCCTCCACTTT. Translation: CASSLAQSINSPLHF.

CDR3: CASSPTRDTGYTF. CDR3 nucleotide sequence: TGTGCCAGCAGCCCCACGAGGGATACAGGCTACACCTTC. The chain recombines TRBV6-1 with TRBJ1-2, with D unresolved. Germline CDR1 MNHNS, CDR2 SASEGT. Between the trimmed V and J ends, which lost 6 bases and 8 bases, there was a span of 16 bases. The CDR3 sequence is 13 residues long.

The rearrangement joins TRBV19 to TRBJ1-3; D remains unclear. This CDR3 region has 14 residues. V lost 5 bases and J 5 bases, leaving 13 bases between the germline ends. Germline V gene data show CDR1 as LNHDA and CDR2 as SQIVND (reference sequence). CDR3 sequence: CASSPGAGRNTIYF. The CDR3 DNA reads TGTGCCAGTAGTCCGGGAGCAGGACGAAACACCATATATTTT.

Only a few counts were recorded for this clone. This chain uses TRBV23-1 with TRBJ1-2; 7 nucleotides agree with TRBD1. TRBV23-1 belongs to the ORF category, with a function that is uncertain. V lost 3 bases to trimming and J lost 1 base; unmatched junction nucleotides: 5. CDR3 length: 15 amino acids. The CDR3 region has the DNA TGCGCCAGCAGTCATCCGGGACAGATTAACTATGGCTACACCTTC. Amino acid sequence: CASSHPGQINYGYTF.

The rearrangement links TRBV7-2 to TRBJ1-1; no clear D. This CDR3 is built from 11 residues. The V gene lost 1 base and the J gene lost 3 bases, with 0 bases spanning the gap. Germline values: CDR1 SGHTA, CDR2 FQGNSA. The CDR3 DNA follows: TGTGCCAGCAGCTTAGACACTGAAGCTTTCTTT. Its translation is CASSLDTEAFF. The whole variable domain, filled in from reference TRBV7-2 and TRBJ1-1, reads GAGVSQSPSNKVTEKGKDVELRCDPISGHTALYWYRQSLGQGLEFLIYFQGNSAPDKSGLPSDRFSAERTGGSVSTLTIQRTQQEDSAVYLCASSLDTEAFFGQGTRLTVV.

V usage is TRBV6-5 and J usage is TRBJ2-7; TRBD1 or TRBD2 may be the D gene (5 bases each). V was shortened by 11 bases and J by 6 bases, with 26 bases between the two germline ends. The germline V gene has CDR1 MNHEY and CDR2 SVGAGI. This CDR3 region has 15 residues. The CDR3 DNA follows: TGTGCCTCCGAATTTGAGACAAGGCCGAGGGGCGAGCAGTACTTC. This sequence encodes CASEFETRPRGEQYF.

This clone was seen just once. The rearrangement links TRBV5-1 to TRBJ1-1; 9 nucleotides align to TRBD1. J was trimmed by 8 bases and V by 4 bases; bases with no gene match: 3. Germline CDR1 SGHRS, CDR2 YFSETQ. CDR3 size: 12 residues. The CDR3: CASSITGGEAFF. The CDR3 DNA sequence: TGCGCCAGCAGCATCACAGGGGGCGAAGCTTTCTTT.

The sample holds one count of this clone. The chain has TRBV6-5 and TRBJ1-2; the match to TRBD1 covers 7 bases. Germline trimming cut 2 bases from V and 4 bases from J; bases unmatched to any gene: 4. Germline V gene lookup returns CDR1 MNHEY and CDR2 SVGAGI. This CDR3 spans 14 amino acids. The CDR3 DNA is TGTGCCAGCAGTTACGGGACAGACTCCTATGGCTACACCTTC. Translating gives CASSYGTDSYGYTF.

The chain links TRBV19 to TRBJ2-2; 8 positions agree with TRBD2. CDR1 and CDR2 (germline): LNHDA, SQIVND (reference sequence). V was pared by 4 bases and J by 7 bases, with 5 bases of the junction left unmatched. This CDR3 has 14 residues. The CDR3 bases are TGTGCCAGTAGTACGCGTAGCGGGGACGGGGAGCTGTTTTTT. Its protein is CASSTRSGDGELFF.

J is TRBJ1-3 and V is TRBV19; D not certain. Looked up from germline, CDR1 is LNHDA and CDR2 is SQIVND (reference sequence). V was shortened by 7 bases and J by 0 bases, with 16 bases between the two germline ends. This CDR3 is 16 amino acids long. The CDR3 is CASTPDGGLSGNTIYF. DNA of the CDR3: TGTGCCAGTACTCCGGACGGCGGACTCTCTGGAAACACCATATATTTT. The complete variable domain, with remaining parts taken from reference TRBV19 and TRBJ1-3, reads DGGITQSPKYLFRKEGQNVTLSCEQNLNHDAMYWYRQDPGQGLRLIYYSQIVNDFQKGDIAEGYSVSREKKESFPLTVTSAQKNPTAFYLCASTPDGGLSGNTIYFGEGSWLTVV.

The V call is TRBV9, the J call TRBJ2-3; no clear D. This CDR3 has 12 amino acids. Per the germline V gene, CDR1 is SGDLS and CDR2 is YYNGEE. V lost 3 bases, J lost 4 bases, and 6 bases lay in between. The CDR3 loop is CASSEGPDTQYF. The CDR3 coding sequence is TGTGCCAGCAGCGAAGGGCCAGATACGCAGTATTTT. Full variable domain (remainder filled in from reference TRBV9 and TRBJ2-3): DSGVTQTPKHLITATGQRVTLRCSPRSGDLSVYWYQQSLDQGLQFLIQYYNGEERAKGNILERFSAQQFPDLHSELNLSSLELGDSALYFCASSEGPDTQYFGPGTRLTVL.

V and J are TRBV11-2 and TRBJ1-1, with unresolved D. The V gene's germline CDR1 is SGHAT and CDR2 FQNNGV. Trimming shortened V by 0 bases and J by 0 bases, and 11 bases separated the two germline ends. This CDR3 spans 16 amino acids. The CDR3 DNA is TGTGCCAGCAGCTTAGATCGGTTAACAATGAACACTGAAGCTTTCTTT. Amino acids: CASSLDRLTMNTEAFF.

The chain has TRBV19 and TRBJ2-1, with D possibly matching TRBD2 (7 bases). CDR1 is LNHDA, CDR2 SQIVND, per germline (reference sequence). The CDR3 runs 15 residues. V lost 4 bases, J lost 5 bases, and 15 bases lay in between. In DNA, the CDR3 is TGTGCCAGTAGTACTTCAGCGGGGACACACAATGAGCAGTTCTTC. It yields the protein CASSTSAGTHNEQFF.

The chain links TRBV28 to TRBJ2-7, with D uncertain. The length of the CDR3 is 14 residues. The germline V gene has CDR1 MDHEN and CDR2 SYDVKM. V dropped 7 bases and J dropped 2 bases, with 15 bases sitting between them. The CDR3 DNA follows: TGTGCCAGCACCACCTCACCCCCAGCCTACGAGCAGTACTTC. Its protein is CASTTSPPAYEQYF.

The chain links TRBV19 to TRBJ2-3; 14 nucleotides align to TRBD2. In germline, CDR1 is LNHDA, CDR2 SQIVND (reference sequence). The V segment lost 6 bases and the J segment 4 bases; nucleotides outside the gene matches: 15. The CDR3 runs 19 residues. CDR3 in DNA: TGTGCCAGTAGATCCCTCCGAGGGACTAGCGGGAGTGGTGCAGATACGCAGTATTTT. Its protein is CASRSLRGTSGSGADTQYF.

Only a few counts were recorded for this clone. The genes are TRBV12-1 and TRBJ1-2; the D call in the table, TRBD1, was not verified against the DNA. TRBV12-1 is deemed a pseudogene. The CDR3 has 11 amino acids. The CDR3 DNA reads TGTGCCAGCAGCGGGGGCAATGGCTACACCTTC. Translation gives CASSGGNGYTF.

The chain carries TRBV5-8 and TRBJ1-2; D gene ambiguous. CDR1 is SGHTS, CDR2 YDEGEE, per germline. Deletions cut 0 bases from V and 5 bases from J, with 2 bases between. The CDR3 length is 11 residues. Here the CDR3 DNA reads TGTGCCAGCAGCTTGGGGTATGGCTACACCTTC. As protein: CASSLGYGYTF.

The V and J genes are TRBV5-8 and TRBJ1-4; tentatively, D is TRBD1 (6 bases). CDR1 is SGHTS, CDR2 YDEGEE, per germline. V was pared by 4 bases and J by 3 bases, with 16 bases between. CDR3 size: 16 residues. The CDR3 reads CASSGLSGQSNEKLFF. The CDR3 coding sequence is TGTGCCAGCAGCGGCCTTAGCGGACAGTCTAATGAAAAACTGTTTTTT.

This chain connects TRBV6-1 to TRBJ1-1; D not certain. With 7 bases removed from V and 1 base from J, the gap between germline ends came to 13 bases. The CDR3 contains 14 residues. Germline CDR1 MNHNS, CDR2 SASEGT. The CDR3 is CASIFGSGNTEAFF. In nucleotides, the CDR3 is TGTGCCAGCATCTTCGGGTCGGGGAACACTGAAGCTTTCTTT.

This rearrangement joins TRBV6-6 to TRBJ1-5; D might be TRBD1 (6 bases). Germline-derived CDR1 and CDR2 are MNHNY and SVGAGI (reference sequence). Trimming shortened V by 2 bases and J by 4 bases, and 12 bases separated the two germline ends. CDR3 length: 15 residues. Written as DNA, the CDR3 is TGTGCCAGCAGTTACCCTGGGCAGGGGAATCAGCCCCAGCATTTT. It yields the protein CASSYPGQGNQPQHF.

This sequence joins TRBV20-1 and TRBJ1-1; D may be TRBD1 (5 bases). Germline CDR1 reads DFQATT; CDR2 reads SNEGSKA (reference sequence). CDR3 length equals 11 residues. CDR3 sequence (DNA): TGCAGACCGGCCCAGGGAGAGTTGGGTTTCTTT. Protein product: CRPAQGELGFF.